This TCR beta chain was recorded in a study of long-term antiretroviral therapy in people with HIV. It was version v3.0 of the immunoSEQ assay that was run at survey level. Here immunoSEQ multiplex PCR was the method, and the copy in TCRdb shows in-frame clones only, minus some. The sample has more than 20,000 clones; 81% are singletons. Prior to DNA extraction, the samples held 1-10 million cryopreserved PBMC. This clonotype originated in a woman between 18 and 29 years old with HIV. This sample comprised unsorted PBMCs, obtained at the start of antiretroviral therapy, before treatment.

CDR3 residues: CASSPPGTDNYGYTF. The DNA of the CDR3 is TGTGCCAGCAGCCCCCCGGGGACAGACAACTATGGCTACACCTTC. This chain uses TRBV5-8 with TRBJ1-2, with TRBD1 identical over 7 bases. The germline gives CDR1 SGHTS, CDR2 YDEGEE. The CDR3 length is 15 residues. V dropped 4 bases and J dropped 2; count of bases not matched to a gene: 8. Variable domain in full (rest from reference TRBV5-8 and TRBJ1-2): EAGVTQSPTHLIKTRGQQATLRCSPISGHTSVYWYQQALGLGLQFLLWYDEGEERNRGNFPPRFSGRQFPNYSSELNVNALELEDSALYLCASSPPGTDNYGYTFGSGTRLTVV.